At least ten counts were recorded for the clone carrying this TCR beta chain. No antigen is known for it. No progression to ophthalmopathy during 18 months of follow-up defined stable disease. The data stem from a study of T cells in Graves' hyperthyroidism and ophthalmopathy. General study results and limits: In the blood, most expanded thyroid clonotypes above 0.001 appeared as well.

Amplified TCR beta CDR3 regions came from RNA transcripts. First-round RT-PCR of the TCR CDR3 relied on the HTBI primer set. TCRdb passed the multiplex PCR reads through MiXCR, listing each CDR3 protein once. The data hold some 270,000 distinct CDR3 sequences, with roughly 13% observed a single time. Specimen: blood. This clonotype was sampled from a woman between 35 and 50 years old with Graves' hyperthyroidism.

The CDR3 nucleotides are TGTGCCAGCAGCTTGTCAATGGGGACTAGCGGGAGGAACGAGCAGTTCTTC. It specifies CASSLSMGTSGRNEQFF. V and J are TRBV11-2 and TRBJ2-1; 15 bases align to TRBD2. The germline V gene encodes CDR1 SGHAT and CDR2 FQNNGV. The CDR3 runs 17 residues. V gave up 3 bases and J gave up 10 bases; unmatched junction bases: 10. Full variable domain (remainder filled in from reference TRBV11-2 and TRBJ2-1): EAGVAQSPRYKIIEKRQSVAFWCNPISGHATLYWYQQILGQGPKLLIQFQNNGVVDDSQLPKDRFSAERLKGVDSTLKIQPAKLEDSAVYLCASSLSMGTSGRNEQFFGPGTRLTVL.